This TCR beta chain comes out of a study of blood T cell repertoires in COVID-19. Study details: The study drew acute and convalescent COVID-19 samples from the United States, Italy and Spain. T cells, B-cell-depleted T cells, or PBMCs provided the cDNA or gDNA that served as material.

There are 15 residues in the CDR3. Germline assignment: CDR1 LNHDA and CDR2 SQIVND (reference sequence). With 7 bases removed from V and 0 bases from J, the gap between germline ends came to 13 bases. In the authors' workflow: Cell counts per sample came from amplifying reference gene primers. TCRdb keeps only in-frame clones here, not all; method: immunoSEQ multiplex PCR. V and J calls and clone size follow that table, whereas D and trimming were derived from the DNA. The table lists some 260,000 clones, around 88% of them singletons. This chain joins TRBV19 and TRBJ1-3, with D unclear. This sequence originates from an older man with acute or convalescent COVID-19. Sequencing was performed on peripheral blood. CDR3 in amino acids: CASKPSSPSGNTIYF. The CDR3 DNA reads TGTGCCAGTAAACCGTCCAGTCCCTCTGGAAACACCATATATTTT.